This TCR beta chain stems from a study of beta chain features in type 1 diabetes. Whole-study findings and limits: Resolution of whether HLA type affects TCRB rearrangement was not achieved here. PCR might preferentially amplify shorter templates, equally in patients and controls.

All of the isolated RNA was reverse transcribed, so expressed TCRB transcripts were sequenced. The data were produced by immunoSEQ multiplex PCR, yet TCRdb's version contains in-frame clones alone and is incomplete. The profile shows around 280,000 clones, 8% of them singletons. This clone was observed once. Its target is unknown. A heparinised blood draw that averaged around 100 mL was obtained once from each donor. The clonotype comes from a woman aged 18-29 years in good health. The sequenced sample consisted of central memory CD4+ T cells from blood.

CDR3 sequence (DNA): TGTGCCAGCAGCACTAGCCGTGCCTACGAGCAGTACTTC. Translation gives CASSTSRAYEQYF. The chain links TRBV11-1 to TRBJ2-7; D is possibly TRBD2 (6 bases). CDR1 and CDR2 (germline): SGHAT, FQDESV (reference sequence). Trimming removed 5 bases from V and 2 bases from J, with 10 bases in between. This CDR3 is built from 13 residues.